This TCR beta chain comes out of a study of blood T cell repertoires in COVID-19 (dated by TCRdb to about 2020). About the investigation overall: The collaborator samples originated in the United States, Italy and Spain and spanned the acute and convalescent phases of COVID-19. Where available, HLA class I and class II types were taken from metadata supplied by the sample provider and were not determined by assay-based typing. The material from the prospective study consisted of cDNA or gDNA derived from T cells, B-cell-depleted T cells, or PBMCs. The samples were drawn from the first 160 participants of the ongoing ImmuneRACE study and from over a thousand subjects provided by 6 global collaborators. The repertoires were released in a freely available public database intended as a resource for research on the immune response to SARS-CoV-2. Subjects who had been exposed to COVID-19, were actively infected with it, or had recovered from it provided the deeply sampled blood TCRbeta repertoires that made up the dataset. Nearly every sample came with metadata listing a de-identified subject ID, COVID-19 status, age in years and sex.

TCRbeta CDR3 regions were amplified from genomic DNA using the immunoSEQ Assay, a bias-controlled multiplex PCR. The original methods were these. Within the assay, amplification of reference gene primers was used to estimate how many nucleated cells each sample contained. To quantify the absolute abundance of each unique TCRbeta CDR3 rearrangement, sequence reads were collapsed and filtered. For each sample, productive Simpson clonality was calculated as the square root of Simpson's diversity index over productive rearrangements. In TCRdb, the immuneACCESS table is reduced to in-frame sequences with V and J assigned. These tables do not hold every clone; where another copy was compared, an unresolved V gene accounts for under half, and the others remain unexplained. V and J calls and clone size come straight from that table; D and trimming were deduced from the DNA. The sample yields 200,000 or so clones; around 84% were counted once. The ten largest make up around 14% of the sample.

Each collaborating institution followed its own protocols to collect whole blood in K2EDTA tubes. For TCRbeta analysis, collaborator samples were shipped as frozen whole blood, as isolated PBMCs, or as DNA extracted from either sample type. The full study reports these points: The quantity of clinical and demographic metadata differed by source and by participant and was supplied without curation.

Inclusive of the bounding cysteine and phenylalanine, the CDR3 is 15 residues long. CDR3 DNA is the only sequence kept; it has 45 bases, read in frame from the first base. Trimming removed 4 bases from V and 2 bases from J, leaving 13 bases between the germline ends. From the germline V gene (reference sequence), CDR1 is SEHNR and CDR2 is FQNEAQ. Comment on this clone: The specificity of this receptor is unknown. No per-base quality is available; no much larger clone lies one base away.

The chain is encoded by TRBV7-9 joined to TRBJ2-3; TRBD2 is perhaps the D gene, given 6 matching bases. Sequencing was done on a sample of peripheral blood. This receptor was identified in a man aged 25-45 years with active or convalescent COVID-19. At the DNA level, the sequence is TGTGCCAGCAGCTCCGAGGACTACTTCACAGATACGCAGTATTTT. Its translation reads: CASSSEDYFTDTQYF.